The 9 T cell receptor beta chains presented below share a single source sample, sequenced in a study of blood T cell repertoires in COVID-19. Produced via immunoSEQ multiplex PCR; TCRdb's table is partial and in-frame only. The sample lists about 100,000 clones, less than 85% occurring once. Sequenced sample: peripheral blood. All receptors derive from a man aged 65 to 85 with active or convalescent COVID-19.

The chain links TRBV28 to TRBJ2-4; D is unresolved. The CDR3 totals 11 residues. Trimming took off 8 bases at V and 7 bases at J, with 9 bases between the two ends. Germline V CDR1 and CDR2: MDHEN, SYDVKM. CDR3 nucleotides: TGTGCCAGCGGCATGAGGAACATTCAGTACTTC. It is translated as CASGMRNIQYF. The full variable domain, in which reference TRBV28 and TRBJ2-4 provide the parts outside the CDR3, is DVKVTQSSRYLVKRTGEKVFLECVQDMDHENMFWYRQDPGLGLRLIYFSYDVKMKEKGDIPEGYSVSREKKERFSLILESASTNQTSMYLCASGMRNIQYFGAGTRLSVL.

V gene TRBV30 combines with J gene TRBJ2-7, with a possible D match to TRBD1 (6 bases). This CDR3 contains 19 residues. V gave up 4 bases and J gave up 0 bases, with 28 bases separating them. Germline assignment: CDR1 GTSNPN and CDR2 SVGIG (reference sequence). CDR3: CAWTRDNLLTTRSSYEQYF. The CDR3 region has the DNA TGTGCCTGGACCCGGGACAACTTACTCACCACTCGTAGCTCCTACGAGCAGTACTTC.

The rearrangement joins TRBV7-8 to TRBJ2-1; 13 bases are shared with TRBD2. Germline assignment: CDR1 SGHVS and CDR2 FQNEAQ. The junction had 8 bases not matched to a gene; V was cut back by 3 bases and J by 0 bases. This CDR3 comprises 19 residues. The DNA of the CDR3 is TGTGCCAGCAGCTTTTGGACTAGCGGGAGTCAAAGCTCCTACAATGAGCAGTTCTTC. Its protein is CASSFWTSGSQSSYNEQFF.

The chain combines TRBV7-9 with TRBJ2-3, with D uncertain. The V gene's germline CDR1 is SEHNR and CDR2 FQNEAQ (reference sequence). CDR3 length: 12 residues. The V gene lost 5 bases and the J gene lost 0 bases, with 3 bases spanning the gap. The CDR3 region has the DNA TGTGCCAGCAGCCCTAGCACAGATACGCAGTATTTT. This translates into CASSPSTDTQYF.

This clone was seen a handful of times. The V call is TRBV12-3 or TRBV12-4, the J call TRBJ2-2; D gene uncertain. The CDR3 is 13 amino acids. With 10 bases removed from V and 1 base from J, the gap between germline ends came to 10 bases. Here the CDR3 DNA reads TGTGCCATCAGACGGAGGAACACCGGGGAGCTGTTTTTT. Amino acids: CAIRRRNTGELFF.

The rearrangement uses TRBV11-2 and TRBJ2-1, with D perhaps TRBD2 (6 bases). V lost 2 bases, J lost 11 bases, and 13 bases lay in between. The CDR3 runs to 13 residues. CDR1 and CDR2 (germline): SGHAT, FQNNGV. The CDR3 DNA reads TGTGCCAGCAGCTTAAGGGAGGCAGGGAAGCAGTTCTTC. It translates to CASSLREAGKQFF.

CDR3 amino acids: CASSLEGIWETQYF. The CDR3 DNA reads TGTGCCAGCAGTTTAGAGGGAATTTGGGAGACCCAGTACTTC. The gene calls are TRBV27 and TRBJ2-5; perhaps TRBD2 as D (5 bases). Germline V gene lookup returns CDR1 MNHEY and CDR2 SMNVEV (reference sequence). Deletions cut 2 bases from V and 5 bases from J, with 12 bases between. This CDR3 is 14 amino acids long.

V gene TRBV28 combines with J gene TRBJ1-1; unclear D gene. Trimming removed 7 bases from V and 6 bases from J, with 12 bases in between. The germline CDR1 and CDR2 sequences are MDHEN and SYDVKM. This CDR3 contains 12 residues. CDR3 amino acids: CASTPLGAEAFF. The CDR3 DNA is TGTGCCAGCACACCCCTCGGGGCTGAAGCTTTCTTT.

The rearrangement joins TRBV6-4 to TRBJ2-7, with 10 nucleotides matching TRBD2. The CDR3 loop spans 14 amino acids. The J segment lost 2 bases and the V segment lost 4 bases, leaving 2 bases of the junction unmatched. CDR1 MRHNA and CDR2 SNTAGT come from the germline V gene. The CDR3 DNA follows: TGTGCCAGCAGTGTGCTAGCGGGGGCCTACGAGCAGTACTTC. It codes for CASSVLAGAYEQYF.